These 10 T cell receptor beta chains were all obtained from the same sample, sequenced in a study of regulatory T cells in long-lasting Graves disease. Arm-PCR of CDR3 regions and iRepertoire HTBI primers were used to build TCR beta libraries. TCRdb reanalysed the multiplex PCR reads using MiXCR and keeps one entry per CDR3 protein. The top ten clones hold about 10% of a sample with roughly 500,000 distinct CDR3 sequences, roughly 14% of them seen once. Documented time point: newly diagnosed GD, antithyroid drugs for less than 3 months. The TCR library was made from RNA extracted from PBMCs. These data were also filed under a second study, of T cells in Graves' hyperthyroidism and ophthalmopathy.

The sequencing here drew on peripheral blood mononuclear cells (PBMCs), taken at new diagnosis, from a patient treated with antithyroid drugs. The receptors come from a man aged 30 to 45 with Graves disease.

The sample holds a few counts of this clonotype. The rearrangement uses TRBV20-1 and TRBJ2-3; tentatively, D is TRBD2 (6 bases). TRBJ2-7 matches the DNA end more closely, so the J call is doubtful. CDR1 DFQATT and CDR2 SNEGSKA come from the germline V gene (reference sequence). This CDR3 has 14 amino acids. As DNA, the CDR3 is TGCAGTGCTAGCCCAGCGGGCGATTCCTACGAGCAGTACTTC. Translation: CSASPAGDSYEQYF.

In the case of this clonotype: One base away lies a much larger clone, so this may be a sequencing read error. This chain uses TRBV15 with TRBJ2-7; perhaps TRBD2 as D (6 bases). The CDR3 runs 16 residues. Germline V gives CDR1 LNHNV, CDR2 YYDKDF (reference sequence). Trimming removed 1 base at V and 7 bases at J, with 20 bases between. The CDR3, as DNA: TGTGCCACCAGCAGAGTTAGCCAGGCGGGGTCCAATGAGCAGTACTTC. Translating gives CATSRVSQAGSNEQYF.

This clonotype was seen at least ten times. The chain combines TRBV27 with TRBJ2-7; no reliable D call. Germline-derived CDR1 and CDR2 are MNHEY and SMNVEV (reference sequence). The CDR3 is made up of 17 amino acids. V shed 6 bases and J shed 3 bases, with 24 bases lying between them. CDR3 DNA sequence: TGTGCCAGCAGACCAATCCGGACGTTAGGCATCCGCTACGAGCAGTACTTC. It is translated as CASRPIRTLGIRYEQYF.

There are many counts of this clonotype. The chain couples TRBV2 to TRBJ1-2, with D possibly being TRBD1 (6 bases). Germline CDR1 is SNHLY and CDR2 is FYNNEI. V lost 0 bases and J 8 bases, leaving 19 bases between the germline ends. This CDR3 is built from 16 residues. CDR3 amino acids: CASSEALTGHSRGYTF. DNA of the CDR3: TGTGCCAGCAGTGAAGCGCTTACAGGGCATAGTCGGGGCTACACCTTC.

The CDR3 nucleotides read TGTGCCAGCAGTTACTCCGGGACAGGCAATTCACCCCTCCACTTT. Translated, it gives CASSYSGTGNSPLHF. The chain couples TRBV6-2 or TRBV6-3 to TRBJ1-6, with 8 bases fitting TRBD1. Germline trimming cut 0 bases from V and 7 bases from J; bases unmatched to any gene: 2. Per germline, CDR1 MNHEY and CDR2 SVGEGT. The CDR3 is 15 residues long.

This clonotype was counted only a few times. The chain carries TRBV7-9 and TRBJ1-4; tentative D call: TRBD1 (5 bases). CDR1 and CDR2 from the germline V gene are SEHNR and FQNEAQ (reference sequence). V lost 3 bases and J lost 0, with 14 bases in between. This CDR3 region has 17 residues. CDR3 amino acids: CASSFTREGATNEKLFF. CDR3 DNA: TGTGCCAGCAGCTTCACCAGGGAAGGGGCAACTAATGAAAAACTGTTTTTT.

The sample holds many counts of this clonotype. The V gene is TRBV12-3 or TRBV12-4, the J gene TRBJ2-3; 9 positions match TRBD2. The CDR3 totals 15 residues. J lost 4 bases, V lost 6 bases, and 8 bases had no gene match. The CDR3 DNA sequence: TGTGCCAGCAGCTTTGGGACTAGCTTCGCAGATACGCAGTATTTT. It specifies CASSFGTSFADTQYF.

A note on this clonotype: A much larger clone differs from this one at a single base, so this may be a read error. V usage is TRBV7-9 and J usage is TRBJ2-1; possibly TRBD2 for D (6 bases). The CDR3 spans 15 residues. Germline loops: CDR1 SEHNR, CDR2 FQNEAQ (reference sequence). The CDR3 sequence: CASSLVGGRYNGQFF. In DNA, the CDR3 is TGTGCCAGCAGCTTAGTGGGGGGTCGGTACAATGGGCAGTTCTTC.

Ten or more counts support this clonotype. The rearrangement joins TRBV10-3 to TRBJ2-7; D might be TRBD1 (5 bases). The CDR3 totals 13 residues. Per the germline V gene, CDR1 is ENHRY and CDR2 is SYGVKD. Trimming pared 2 bases from V and 5 bases from J, leaving 10 bases between. The CDR3 is CAISEVGANEQYF. CDR3 sequence (DNA): TGTGCCATCAGTGAGGTAGGGGCCAACGAGCAGTACTTC.

This chain connects TRBV20-1 to TRBJ2-5, with D tentatively TRBD2 (5 bases). Trimming cost V 1 base and J 4 bases, with 7 bases left between them. The germline V gene has CDR1 DFQATT and CDR2 SNEGSKA (reference sequence). The CDR3 sequence is 12 residues long. The DNA for the CDR3 is TGCAGTGCTAGAGGGGCGGGAGAGACCCAGTACTTC. This gives the protein CSARGAGETQYF.